This TCR beta chain was profiled in a study of cytomegalovirus exposure and HLA in healthy donors. Overall study: Among the approximately 410 genotyped donors, 65% to 90% were placed in the Caucasian-associated ancestry cluster.

In the PCR, 60 Vbeta and 13 Jbeta primers were used. How the authors handled the data: A follow-up analysis tallied tens of millions of unique TCR beta chains, some 11 million shared. Only in-frame clones appear in the TCRdb table, and some are missing; sequencing was by immunoSEQ multiplex PCR. That table supplies the V and J calls and clone size; D and trimming were determined from the DNA. The repertoire has 150,000 to 200,000 clones, 75% to 85% of them found once; the top ten carry roughly 3.6%. The CDR3 totals 15 residues. The receptor's source is an older woman in good health and CMV-seropositive. Input material: PBMCs. The chain carries TRBV12-2 and TRBJ2-4; the D call in the table, TRBD2, was not verified against the DNA. TRBV12-2 is deemed a pseudogene. The CDR3 spells CASRLPPGELGIQYF. DNA of the CDR3: TGTGCAAGTCGCCTTCCACCGGGAGAATTGGGCATTCAGTACTTC.